The 6 T cell receptor beta chains reported below all come from one sample, sequenced in a study of identical twins. TCRdb fed the 5' RACE reads into MiXCR, producing one record per CDR3 protein. The table includes roughly 720,000 distinct CDR3 sequences, 15% to 20% detected once. These data were also reused for a study on T cells expressing NK-cell markers.

Input material: PBMCs. The receptor set was obtained from a woman aged 18-29 years in good health.

The chain is built from TRBV5-6 and TRBJ1-4, with D possibly matching TRBD1 (5 bases). Trimming stripped 0 bases from V and 8 bases from J, with 14 bases between. Germline assignment: CDR1 SGHDT and CDR2 YYEEEE. This CDR3 comprises 15 residues. This CDR3 is CASSLAKQGWEKLFF. CDR3 bases: TGTGCCAGCAGCTTGGCGAAGCAGGGATGGGAAAAACTGTTTTTT.

A few counts support this clonotype. The rearrangement uses TRBV7-9 and TRBJ2-4, with a possible D match to TRBD2 (7 bases). Trimming pared 5 bases from V and 2 bases from J, leaving 19 bases between. Germline V gene lookup returns CDR1 SEHNR and CDR2 FQNEAQ (reference sequence). The CDR3 loop spans 17 amino acids. The CDR3 spells CASSHLVGGHSKNIQYF. The CDR3 region has the DNA TGTGCCAGCAGCCACCTCGTGGGGGGGCACTCCAAAAACATTCAGTACTTC.

At least ten counts were recorded for this clonotype. DNA for the CDR3: TGCAGTGCTAGCGATCGACAGGGGCCAGATACGCAGTATTTT. Its protein product is CSASDRQGPDTQYF. The chain has TRBV20-1 and TRBJ2-3, with 8 bases that match TRBD1. The CDR3 contains 14 residues. CDR1 is DFQATT and CDR2 is SNEGSKA in the germline V gene (reference sequence). The V and J ends lost 3 bases and 4 bases, in that order; junction bases with no gene match: 6.

This clonotype was recorded a few times. J is TRBJ2-7 and V is TRBV10-3; no clear D gene. CDR3 length: 11 residues. Germline V gives CDR1 ENHRY, CDR2 SYGVKD. The ends were cut back, 8 bases at V and 5 bases at J, with 10 bases in the middle. CDR3 bases: TGTGCCATCCTGGCCATCCACGAGCAGTACTTC. Protein product: CAILAIHEQYF.

In its sample, this clonotype was seen a few times. In DNA form, the CDR3 reads TGCAGTGCTAGCCCTCCAGCGGGGGGGGGGATCGACCAGTACTTC. Protein: CSASPPAGGGIDQYF. The chain carries TRBV20-1 and TRBJ2-5, with 10 bases fitting TRBD2. V trimming: 3 bases; J trimming: 10 bases; junction bases outside the gene matches: 14. CDR1 is DFQATT, CDR2 SNEGSKA, per germline (reference sequence). The CDR3 extends over 15 amino acids.

CDR3 loop: CASSGGYMADYEQYF. For the CDR3, the DNA is TGTGCCAGCAGCGGGGGGTATATGGCGGACTACGAGCAGTACTTC. This chain links TRBV14 with TRBJ2-7; D possibly corresponds to TRBD2 (6 bases). The V end lost 5 bases, the J end lost 3 bases, and 17 bases lay between the germline ends. CDR1 is SGHDN and CDR2 is FVKESK in the germline V gene. This CDR3 has 15 amino acids.